This T cell receptor (beta chain) was documented in a study of blood T cell repertoires in COVID-19. This CDR3 region has 15 residues. Germline-derived CDR1 and CDR2 are SGHNT and YYREEE (reference sequence). Trimming removed 3 bases from V and 8 bases from J; junction bases left unmatched: 11. Clones were sequenced by immunoSEQ multiplex PCR, and TCRdb holds only the in-frame ones, with some missing. The table records more than 35,000 clones, about nine tenths of them present only once. V is TRBV5-4 and J is TRBJ1-2; 9 bases align to TRBD1. This clonotype was obtained from a man between 60 and 75 years old with acute or convalescent COVID-19. Sequencing was carried out using peripheral blood. CDR3 loop: CASSSIRTGVNGYTF. The CDR3 DNA reads as TGTGCCAGCAGCTCCATTAGGACAGGGGTCAACGGCTACACCTTC.